The entry that follows covers one T cell receptor (beta chain) sequence. Its antigen is undetermined. This table comes from immunoSEQ multiplex PCR, and its TCRdb copy is limited to in-frame clones, with some not included. This table holds roughly 120,000 clones, roughly 87% found once. This sample was included in a study of T cell responses to AZD1222 COVID-19 vaccine. Study-wide findings and caveats: Donor demographics were predominantly white British with a female majority; clonal diversity may be underestimated. Repertoires were obtained only post-peak T cell response.

Germline V CDR1 and CDR2: LGHDT, YNNKEL (reference sequence). The CDR3 spans 16 residues. V lost 4 bases and J lost 8; bases outside the gene matches: 10. The rearrangement joins TRBV3-1 (or the pseudogene TRBV3-2) to TRBJ2-1; 11 positions match TRBD2. This receptor was obtained from an adult in good health. This sample comprised peripheral blood, obtained on day 0 of AZD1222 vaccination. CDR3: CASSRTLAGAGDEQFF. The CDR3 coding sequence is TGTGCCAGCAGCCGAACACTAGCGGGGGCCGGGGATGAGCAGTTCTTC.